The 21 T cell receptor beta chains reported below all come from one sample, sequenced in a study of blood T cell repertoires in COVID-19. Libraries were prepared by immunoSEQ multiplex PCR; TCRdb keeps only in-frame clonotypes and omits some of them. The data show approximately 490,000 clones, approximately 90% seen once. Sequencing input: PBMCs or T cells enriched from blood (not recorded which). Receptors were obtained from a woman under 30 who had recovered from COVID-19.

CDR3 sequence: CASSLLSTGAVTEAFF. The CDR3 DNA follows: TGTGCCAGCAGTTTACTGTCCACAGGGGCCGTTACTGAAGCTTTCTTT. The chain uses TRBV28 and TRBJ1-1, with 7 bases aligning to TRBD1. Germline CDR1 MDHEN, CDR2 SYDVKM. The CDR3 spans 16 residues. The J segment lost 5 bases and the V segment lost 2 bases, leaving 11 bases of the junction unmatched. The full variable domain, its missing parts supplied by reference TRBV28 and TRBJ1-1, is DVKVTQSSRYLVKRTGEKVFLECVQDMDHENMFWYRQDPGLGLRLIYFSYDVKMKEKGDIPEGYSVSREKKERFSLILESASTNQTSMYLCASSLLSTGAVTEAFFGQGTRLTVV.

The rearrangement uses TRBV20-1 and TRBJ1-1, with 7 bases fitting TRBD1. V lost 5 bases, J lost 11 bases, and 5 bases stayed unmatched. The germline V gene has CDR1 DFQATT and CDR2 SNEGSKA (reference sequence). The CDR3 consists of 10 residues. The CDR3 protein is CSALGGRAFF. DNA of the CDR3: TGCAGTGCTTTAGGGGGCAGGGCTTTCTTT.

The gene calls are TRBV30 and TRBJ2-1; D might be TRBD2 (5 bases). This CDR3 spans 14 amino acids. From germline, CDR1 is GTSNPN and CDR2 SVGIG (reference sequence). V was trimmed by 0 bases and J by 8 bases, leaving 14 bases between them. In DNA form, the CDR3 reads TGTGCCTGGAGTGTTACAGTGATCGGGGATGAGCAGTTCTTC. The encoded protein is CAWSVTVIGDEQFF.

This chain links TRBV10-2 with TRBJ2-7, with D uncertain. The CDR3 length is 11 residues. V was shortened by 5 bases and J by 2 bases, with 4 bases between the two germline ends. Germline CDR1 WSHSY, CDR2 SAAADI. This CDR3 reads CASSTAYEQYF. The CDR3 bases are TGCGCCAGCAGTACGGCCTACGAGCAGTACTTC.

The J gene is TRBJ1-2, the V gene TRBV7-2, with TRBD1 as a possible D gene (6 bases). Between the trimmed V and J ends, which lost 11 bases and 1 base, there was a span of 14 bases. This CDR3 contains 13 residues. The germline gives CDR1 SGHTA, CDR2 FQGNSA. CDR3 loop: CASRAGVNYGYTF. Here the CDR3 DNA reads TGTGCCTCCAGGGCAGGGGTTAACTATGGCTACACCTTC.

The chain joins TRBV30 to TRBJ1-1, with D perhaps matching TRBD1 (5 bases). With 5 bases removed from V and 1 base from J, the gap between germline ends came to 20 bases. The germline V gene has CDR1 GTSNPN and CDR2 SVGIG (reference sequence). CDR3 length: 16 amino acids. The CDR3, as DNA: TGTGCCTGGGAACGGGGACTTTCAGAGGGGAACACTGAAGCTTTCTTT. Its protein product is CAWERGLSEGNTEAFF.

The chain uses TRBV9 and TRBJ2-3; 9 positions match TRBD2. The CDR3 consists of 15 residues. After removal of 5 bases from V and 2 bases from J, the junction contained 6 bases not matched to a gene. Looked up from germline, CDR1 is SGDLS and CDR2 is YYNGEE. The CDR3 protein is CASSFRGGATDTQYF. CDR3 DNA: TGTGCCAGCAGTTTCCGCGGGGGGGCCACAGATACGCAGTATTTT.

Note on this clone: The CDR3 ends on some other residue instead of the conserved phenylalanine or tryptophan, so this is likely a read error. No DNA is shown, since the ends of the CDR3 on it are uncertain; the CDR3 is the one TCRdb lists. The V and J genes are TRBV21-1 and TRBJ2-7; the table's D gene call, TRBD1, was not cross checked with the DNA. TRBV21-1 is reported as a pseudogene. The CDR3 spans 12 amino acids, including both terminal residues. This chain's CDR3 is CASSKGGGQGHA.

The chain recombines TRBV25-1 with TRBJ2-2; 9 positions agree with TRBD1. The V segment lost 3 bases and the J segment 4 bases; nucleotides outside the gene matches: 9. Looked up from germline, CDR1 is MGHDK and CDR2 is SYGVNS. This CDR3 has 17 residues. The CDR3 here is CASSDPVGQGGTGELFF. Here the CDR3 DNA reads TGTGCCAGCAGTGATCCTGTGGGACAGGGTGGCACCGGGGAGCTGTTTTTT.

This chain links TRBV7-9 with TRBJ1-2; D is perhaps TRBD1 (5 bases). Germline assignment: CDR1 SEHNR and CDR2 FQNEAQ (reference sequence). Trimming removed 2 bases from V and 1 base from J, with 8 bases in between. This CDR3 has 14 residues. CDR3: CASSLIGGNYGYTF. CDR3 bases: TGTGCCAGCAGCTTAATCGGGGGTAACTATGGCTACACCTTC.

CDR3 sequence: CASSHGLAALSYNEQFF. The CDR3 DNA is TGCGCCAGCAGCCATGGACTAGCGGCTCTTTCCTACAATGAGCAGTTCTTC. The chain is built from TRBV4-1 and TRBJ2-1; TRBD2 matches at 10 bases. The CDR3 consists of 17 residues. Germline trimming cut 3 bases from V and 1 base from J; bases unmatched to any gene: 6. From germline, CDR1 is MGHRA and CDR2 YSYEKL.

The gene calls are TRBV10-3 and TRBJ2-3; D is perhaps TRBD2 (7 bases). The germline gives CDR1 ENHRY, CDR2 SYGVKD. This CDR3 comprises 14 residues. Trimming left V 11 bases short and J 0 bases short, with 15 bases between. The chain's CDR3 is CAASRGGSTDTQYF. For the CDR3, the DNA is TGTGCCGCCTCGAGGGGGGGTAGCACAGATACGCAGTATTTT.

The chain combines TRBV27 with TRBJ1-3; D is unclear. CDR1 is MNHEY, CDR2 SMNVEV, per germline (reference sequence). Trimming took 3 bases from V and 0 from J, leaving 9 bases between them. The CDR3 runs 15 residues. The CDR3, as DNA: TGTGCCAGCAGTTTCGACGGGAGCTCTGGAAACACCATATATTTT. Encoded protein: CASSFDGSSGNTIYF.

V and J are TRBV7-3 and TRBJ2-7, with 12 bases fitting TRBD2. CDR1 and CDR2 (germline): SGHTA, FQGTGA. The CDR3 is made up of 18 amino acids. V was clipped by 5 bases and J by 6 bases; unmatched bases: 17. The CDR3 DNA reads as TGTGCCAGCAGCCCCCGGGTAGGGACTAGCGGGTATGAGGGCGAGCAGTACTTC. Its protein is CASSPRVGTSGYEGEQYF.

This rearrangement joins TRBV5-5 to TRBJ1-1; tentatively, D is TRBD1 (5 bases). The germline V gene has CDR1 SGHKS and CDR2 YYEKEE (reference sequence). Trimming shortened V by 5 bases and J by 1 base, and 9 bases separated the two germline ends. This CDR3 spans 13 amino acids. Written as DNA, the CDR3 is TGTGCCAGCAGTTTTGACAGGAACACTGAAGCTTTCTTT. It codes for CASSFDRNTEAFF.

This chain connects TRBV3-1 (or the pseudogene TRBV3-2) to TRBJ1-5, with 8 bases that match TRBD1. CDR3 length equals 17 residues. J was trimmed by 2 bases and V by 0 bases; bases with no gene match: 6. Germline V gene sequence: CDR1 LGHDT, CDR2 YNNKEL (reference sequence). CDR3 bases: TGTGCCAGCAGCCAAGAAAGTGGACAGGGTGGCAATCAGCCCCAGCATTTT. This sequence encodes CASSQESGQGGNQPQHF.

The chain joins TRBV28 to TRBJ2-2; D not resolved. The V gene lost 5 bases and the J gene lost 0 bases, with 10 bases spanning the gap. The CDR3 spans 15 residues. The germline V gene encodes CDR1 MDHEN and CDR2 SYDVKM. CDR3 in DNA: TGTGCCAGCAGTCCCGACATTTCGAACACCGGGGAGCTGTTTTTT. Its translation is CASSPDISNTGELFF.

This clone was seen a single time. The chain couples TRBV27 to TRBJ1-1; TRBD1 might be the D (6 bases). Trimming cost V 6 bases and J 3 bases, with 14 bases left between them. Looked up from germline, CDR1 is MNHEY and CDR2 is SMNVEV (reference sequence). CDR3 length: 14 amino acids. CDR3 region: CASSLRDTYTEAFF. In nucleotides, the CDR3 is TGTGCCAGCAGCCTAAGGGACACCTACACTGAAGCTTTCTTT.

The CDR3 coding sequence is TGTGCCAGCAGTTACTCAGCCGCGGGGGCGGGGGATACGCAGTATTTT. It yields the protein CASSYSAAGAGDTQYF. The chain is built from TRBV6-5 and TRBJ2-3; D perhaps matches TRBD2 (7 bases). The CDR3 totals 16 residues. From germline, CDR1 is MNHEY and CDR2 SVGAGI. V was cut by 0 bases and J by 6 bases, with 16 bases left in between.

J is TRBJ1-1 and V is TRBV5-1; possible D gene TRBD1, 5 bases. Germline lookup yields CDR1 SGHRS and CDR2 YFSETQ. The V end was cut by 6 bases, the J end by 12 bases, with 24 bases between. The CDR3 is 14 residues long. This CDR3 is CASTLNGQGGTTFF. The CDR3 nucleotides read TGCGCCAGCACCCTCAACGGGCAGGGAGGTACGACTTTCTTT.

The chain uses TRBV10-3 and TRBJ1-1; the D gene is possibly TRBD1 (6 bases). CDR3 size: 14 residues. Germline V gene lookup returns CDR1 ENHRY and CDR2 SYGVKD. V was clipped by 6 bases and J by 1 base, with 12 bases between them. The chain's CDR3 is CAIRQGISNTEAFF. Here the CDR3 DNA reads TGTGCCATCAGGCAGGGGATATCGAACACTGAAGCTTTCTTT.